The clone carrying this TCR beta chain turned up a few times. CDR1 and CDR2 from the germline V gene are WNHNN and SYGVQD (reference sequence). J lost 4 bases, V lost 10 bases, and 5 bases had no gene match. The CDR3 extends over 13 amino acids. In the authors' methods: Estimates of nucleated cell counts were drawn from the amplification of reference gene primers. Generated by immunoSEQ multiplex PCR, the TCRdb table keeps only in-frame clones and is missing some. That table supplies the V and J calls and clone size; D and trimming were determined from the DNA. The sample comprises 400,000 to 550,000 clones, 80% to 90% of which are singletons, and roughly 4.3% rests with the top ten. The sample belongs to a study of blood T cell repertoires in COVID-19. Study as a whole: Samples representing acute and convalescent COVID-19 were sourced from the United States, Italy and Spain.

This chain connects TRBV10-1 to TRBJ1-5; 9 nucleotides match TRBD1. The TCR comes from a woman in her twenties or thirties with acute or convalescent COVID-19. The sample consisted of peripheral blood. DNA of the CDR3: TGCGCCATTACGGGACAGGGAAATCAGCCCCAGCATTTT. This encodes CAITGQGNQPQHF.